Described below is a single T cell receptor beta chain sequence and its context. Which antigen it targets is not known. It has no much larger one-base neighbor in the sample; base qualities were not kept. The CDR3 regions of human TCRbeta chains were analyzed by immunosequencing. The source study handled its data this way. Repertoire TCRs were checked for matches against a reference library of SARS-CoV-2-specific TCRs that had been generated using the MIRA antigen-specificity platform. Breadth was defined as the fraction of unique TCRs that were SARS-CoV-2-associated, and depth was defined as the fraction of total T cells that were SARS-CoV-2-associated. Each spike-specific TCR was assigned to its reactive spike region and to a CD4 or CD8 class using the MIRA data. Log10-transformed breadth and depth values were compared by one-way ANOVA with Sidak's multiple comparisons tests. TCRdb took this table from immuneACCESS and kept in-frame rearrangements with V and J called. Such tables lack part of the clones; where checked against another copy, unresolved V genes explain under half of the gap, and the rest is unexplained. The V and J calls and clone size were taken over from that table, and D and trimming were inferred from the DNA. Counted in this sample were about 140,000 clones; 92% of them appeared once. The ten largest clones take up about 5% of the sample.

This sample is part of a study of T cell responses to AZD1222 COVID-19 vaccine (dated by TCRdb to 2020 to 2023). Background for the entire study: AZD1222 recipients whose second dose came at about 4 weeks and those whose second dose came at about 12 weeks were combined into one group, since spike-specific TCR depth and breadth did not differ between the two schedules. TCR sequencing was performed for more than 230 trial participants, of whom some 200 were given two doses of AZD1222 and some 25 were given two doses of MenACWY control vaccine. Enrollment into the trials was organized by age into subgroups of 18-55, 56-69 and 70-plus years, and those subgroups contained approximately 150, 30 and 60 TCR-sequenced participants, respectively.

The paper as a whole reports these results and caveats: Only five or six AZD1222 recipients were SARS-CoV-2 seropositive at baseline, limiting conclusions about previously exposed vaccinees. Spike-specific TCR breadth and depth rose significantly after two AZD1222 doses compared with day 0 and with MenACWY recipients. Because no day 14 peak-response samples were available, repertoires were characterized only after the peak T cell response. Epitopes outside the regions mutated in the B.1.351 and B.1.1.7 variants were reportedly recognized by nearly half of the unique spike-specific TCRs. Most participants were white British and females outnumbered males, and the authors suggested that clonal diversity may have been underestimated. The whole spike protein was spanned by vaccine-associated CD4 TCRs, and dominant responses were seen in regions 160-218 and 743-854. The 56-69-year group was small, and its depth increase did not reach significance, likely because of low power.

According to the study, the label for this sample's time point signals: baseline before first vaccination. Samples from vaccinated people were obtained from the UK trials COV001 and COV002, which included a single-blind randomized controlled phase 2/3 trial of AZD1222 (ChAdOx1 nCoV-19) in healthy adults. For TCRbeta chain sequencing, PBMC samples from trial participants were taken at day 0 and at day 28 after the second dose. The germline V gene encodes CDR1 SNHLY and CDR2 FYNNEI. Counted from cysteine to phenylalanine, this CDR3 has 14 amino acids. This entry keeps only the CDR3 DNA: 42 bases, framed from base 1. Between the V and J ends, shortened by 2 bases and 6 bases respectively, the junction contains 11 bases.

The rearrangement combines TRBV2 with TRBJ1-5, and possibly TRBD1, on 5 matching bases. This TCR came from an adult in good health. Sequences were derived from peripheral blood, sampled on day 0 of AZD1222 vaccination. The CDR3 here reads CASSERPGPQPQHF. The sequence in DNA is TGTGCCAGCAGTGAAAGGCCAGGGCCTCAGCCCCAGCATTTT.